The sequence of this T cell receptor beta chain was determined in a study of PD-1 blockade in mismatch repair-deficient tumors. About the study: Enrolled about 2012-2016, patients had progressing, pretreated mismatch repair-deficient cancers of over nine types.

Study-level results: Tumor-resident clones, often undetectable pretreatment in blood, expanded then contracted after pembrolizumab.

Concerning this clone itself: What it recognizes is unknown.

The TCR-sequenced patients were a few responders to pembrolizumab. TCRdb keeps only in-frame clones here, not all; method: immunoSEQ multiplex PCR. The sample has approximately 17,000 clones; approximately 87% are singletons. V was shortened by 0 bases and J by 9 bases, with 5 bases between the two germline ends. The CDR3 is made up of 12 amino acids. The germline CDR1 and CDR2 sequences are SGHNT and YENEEA. This chain connects TRBV11-3 to TRBJ2-2; D call uncertain. This sample comprised PBMCs, obtained less than 25 weeks after starting pembrolizumab. This TCR derives from an adult with mismatch repair-deficient cancer. For the CDR3, the DNA is TGTGCCAGCAGCTTAGAACTCCGGGAGCTGTTTTTT. The encoded protein is CASSLELRELFF. The full variable domain, its missing parts supplied by reference TRBV11-3 and TRBJ2-2, is EAGVVQSPRYKIIEKKQPVAFWCNPISGHNTLYWYLQNLGQGPELLIRYENEEAVDDSQLPKDRFSAERLKGVDSTLKIQPAELGDSAVYLCASSLELRELFFGEGSRLTVL.